The rows below give T cell receptor beta chains drawn from one sample of a study of T-cell memory formation after mild COVID-19. Each CDR3 protein gets one entry after TCRdb re-called the 5' RACE reads with MiXCR. Of about 140,000 distinct CDR3 sequences in the sample, about 14% are singletons; the top ten hold around an eighth. Sequenced input: PBMCs or a T cell subset sorted from them (not recorded which). Receptors were obtained from an adult woman who had mild COVID-19 (a few samples of this study predate the infection). Cell type and time point are not known. Both conserved end residues are part of each CDR3. Each record gives: J gene, D gene, V gene, clone size, CDR3 length, CDR3 protein, CDR3 DNA. A D gene is named only where the DNA matches it firmly. A clone size is listed for some rows: how often the clone was seen (once, few, many), or a class if it is expanded.

>TRBJ2-1|.|TRBV12-3/TRBV12-4|few|14
CASSFLGTYNEQFF
TGTGCCAGCAGTTTCCTCGGCACCTACAATGAGCAGTTCTTC
>TRBJ2-7|TRBD2|TRBV24-1|few|13
CATSDSLAGEQYF
TGTGCCACCAGTGATTCTCTAGCGGGGGAGCAGTACTTC
>TRBJ2-3|.|TRBV5-1|.|15
CASSPDTRVVDTQYF
TGCGCCAGCAGCCCGGACACCCGGGTGGTAGATACGCAGTATTTT
>TRBJ2-1|TRBD2|TRBV7-3|few|15
CASSLTVSTSGEQFF
TGTGCCAGCAGCCTAACGGTCTCGACTAGCGGTGAGCAGTTCTTC
>TRBJ2-7|.|TRBV12-3/TRBV12-4|many|13
CASGKGVGYEQYF
TGTGCCAGCGGGAAGGGGGTTGGCTACGAGCAGTACTTC
>TRBJ1-1|.|TRBV4-3|.|13
CASSQERRTEAFF
TGCGCCAGCAGCCAAGAACGACGGACTGAAGCTTTCTTT
>TRBJ2-1|TRBD2|TRBV10-3|.|13
CAISGGANNEQFF
TGTGCCATCAGCGGGGGGGCGAACAATGAGCAGTTCTTC
>TRBJ2-5|TRBD1|TRBV29-1|few|14
CSVVAGTGGETQYF
TGCAGCGTTGTAGCCGGGACAGGAGGGGAGACCCAGTACTTC
>TRBJ1-2|.|TRBV29-1|.|10
CSVEWFGYTF
TGCAGCGTTGAATGGTTTGGCTACACCTTC
>TRBJ1-2|.|TRBV4-2|few|14
CASTLNLQAGGYTF
TGTGCCAGCACCCTAAACTTGCAGGCGGGAGGCTACACCTTC
>TRBJ2-1|TRBD2|TRBV3-1|few|15
CASSSHSGRASEQFF
TGTGCCAGCAGCTCGCATAGCGGGAGGGCAAGTGAGCAGTTCTTC
>TRBJ2-5|.|TRBV7-2|.|14
CDSSQWGAKETQYF
TGTGACAGCAGCCAATGGGGGGCGAAAGAGACCCAGTACTTC
>TRBJ1-1|.|TRBV20-1|.|14
CSARDLRVNTEAFF
TGCAGTGCTAGAGATCTCAGGGTGAACACTGAAGCTTTCTTT
>TRBJ1-1|.|TRBV15|.|14
CATSREPRNTEAFF
TGTGCCACCAGCAGAGAACCCAGGAACACTGAAGCTTTCTTT
>TRBJ2-3|.|TRBV7-2|few|17
CASSPTGSLTVTDTQYF
TGTGCCAGCAGCCCCACTGGTAGCCTAACGGTCACAGATACGCAGTATTTT
>TRBJ2-1|.|TRBV11-2|few|13
CASSSLKVYEQFF
TGTGCCAGCAGTTCCCTAAAGGTCTATGAGCAGTTCTTC
>TRBJ2-5|TRBD1|TRBV7-2|.|14
CASSWDRGGETQYF
TGTGCCAGCAGCTGGGACAGGGGGGGGGAGACCCAGTACTTC
>TRBJ2-1|TRBD1|TRBV12-3/TRBV12-4|few|13
CASSFTGVGEQFF
TGTGCCAGCAGTTTCACAGGGGTGGGGGAGCAGTTCTTC
>TRBJ2-2|TRBD1|TRBV20-1|many|14
CSAKFTGGTGELFF
TGCAGTGCTAAGTTCACAGGGGGCACCGGGGAGCTGTTTTTT
>TRBJ1-6|.|TRBV6-6|once|13
CASSYGLDSPLHF
TGTGCCAGCAGTTACGGGTTGGATTCACCCCTCCACTTT
>TRBJ1-1|.|TRBV12-3/TRBV12-4|.|11
CASSRIGEAFF
TGTGCCAGCAGTCGAATCGGTGAAGCTTTCTTT
>TRBJ2-5|.|TRBV7-8|.|12
CASSLHVETQYF
TGTGCCAGCAGCTTACATGTCGAGACCCAGTACTTC
>TRBJ2-5|.|TRBV20-1|.|13
CSARDARAATQYF
TGCAGTGCTAGAGATGCCAGGGCGGCGACCCAGTACTTC
>TRBJ2-3|.|TRBV4-2|few|14
CASSQSWEADTQYF
TGTGCCAGCAGCCAATCTTGGGAGGCAGATACGCAGTATTTT
>TRBJ1-4|.|TRBV30|.|15
CAWSVPAGANEKLFF
TGTGCCTGGAGTGTACCTGCGGGTGCTAATGAAAAACTGTTTTTT
>TRBJ1-5|TRBD1|TRBV19|few|15
CASSSWTGGHQPQHF
TGTGCCAGTAGTTCCTGGACAGGGGGCCATCAGCCCCAGCATTTT